This T cell receptor (beta chain) came from a study of regulatory T cells in long-lasting Graves disease. Regarding the study as a whole: Comparison showed that persistent patients shared more public clonotypes (around 3,000) than new patients (966).

Libraries of TCR beta came from iRepertoire HTBI primers plus Arm-PCR of CDR3 regions. MiXCR, applied by TCRdb to the multiplex PCR reads, yields one record per CDR3 protein. The sample lists roughly 430,000 distinct CDR3 sequences; about 15% were seen once. The CDR3 is 18 amino acids. From germline, CDR1 is MRHNA and CDR2 SNTAGT. Trimming removed 6 bases from V and 8 bases from J; junction bases left unmatched: 16. This clonotype was picked up many times. Its cognate antigen is unknown. Noted time point: newly diagnosed GD, antithyroid drugs for less than 3 months. From PBMCs, RNA was extracted and then used to make the TCR library. This sample was shared with a second study, whose subject was T cells in Graves' hyperthyroidism and ophthalmopathy. That report notes: For Graves' hyperthyroidism to be stable, ophthalmopathy could not progress within 18 months.

Source: peripheral blood mononuclear cells (PBMCs), taken at new diagnosis, from a patient treated with antithyroid drugs. The TCR sequence derives from a woman in her 30s with Graves disease. This sequence joins TRBV6-4 and TRBJ2-1, with 13 bases aligning to TRBD2. The CDR3 sequence is CASSIFTPGTSGNDEQFF. The CDR3 DNA reads TGTGCCAGCAGCATCTTTACCCCCGGGACTAGCGGGAACGATGAGCAGTTCTTC.